This T cell receptor (beta chain) is drawn from a study of tumor and adjacent non-tumor tissue in lung cancer (dated by TCRdb to 2017 to 2018). Study-level background: Patients with adenocarcinoma (approximately 11), squamous cell carcinoma (2) and small cell lung cancer (1) were included in the cohort. The study compared bulk TCRbeta repertoires from lung tumor tissue and matched distant non-tumor lung tissue of roughly 14 lung cancer patients. In total, sequencing yielded over 95 million productive TCRbeta reads, which works out to an average of approximately 4 million reads per sample. For each patient, one tumor sample and one normal lung sample were taken, giving about 31 paired specimens that underwent TCRbeta CDR3 sequencing. Among the 15 or so patients, ages ranged from roughly 30 to 76 years, 10 were men and 5 were women, and disease was TNM stage I to III. Broad study findings and their caveats: Only approximately 14 patients were included in the cohort, and the need for larger samples and more detailed clinical data was noted by the authors. Younger patients had significantly higher TCR diversity, and higher tumor TCR diversity was associated with shorter overall and disease-free survival. Significantly higher TCR diversity (inverse Simpson) was observed in tumor tissue than in normal lung tissue (approximately 440 vs 150, P = 0.0075, Mann-Whitney U test). Neither the sequencing platform nor unique molecular identifiers are named or mentioned anywhere in the methods. The top 100 clones made up a significantly larger cumulative share of the repertoire in normal lung than in tumor tissue. Because peripheral blood was not sequenced, blood TCRbeta repertoires in the lung cancer patients of the study were not examined.

A distance of 1 base separates the germline ends of V and J, which lose 0 bases and 5 bases respectively. The CDR3 covers 11 residues, taking in both the cysteine and the phenylalanine. Just the 33-base CDR3 DNA is kept, in frame starting at base 1. In the germline V gene, CDR1 corresponds to ENHRY and CDR2 to SYGVKD. The library was built by means of multiplex PCR. Sequencing was performed on an Illumina HiSeq 2500. Following protocols modified from ARM-PCR, the researchers constructed TCRbeta libraries through three rounds of nested PCR with primers (Table S4). Before sequencing, PCR products in the 200-500 bp range were cut out of the gel and cleaned up using the QIAquick gel extraction kit. The source study handled its data this way. Reads were cleaned using Trimmomatic, were merged into complete CDR3 sequences using FLASH, and were assigned to V(D)J germline segments using MiTCR. VDJtools was used to compute clonal diversity as the inverse Simpson's index. In-frame sequences lacking a premature stop codon were counted as productive reads. The raw public reads went through TCRdb reprocessing: fastp at Q25, MiXCR clone calling, in-frame beta chains kept. Under each unique CDR3 protein, matching rows form one entry showing the most common genes and DNA. The V and J calls were not made by the authors but by TCRdb's processing. The sample table records around 99,000 distinct CDR3 sequences; 62% of these occur just once. Under 20% of the sample rests with the top ten.

This clonotype was picked up many times. It has no known antigen specificity. The sample holds no much larger clone one base away, and base qualities are not on file. RNA was isolated from bulk, unsorted tissue, and RNA quality was assessed with a NanoDrop ND-1000 and an Agilent 2100. Normal lung samples were distant non-tumor tissue taken more than 3 cm from the tumor edge. Donors were newly diagnosed lung cancer patients admitted for thoracic surgery in China between August and November 2014, without prior chemotherapy. The study excluded patients who had received radiotherapy or chemotherapy before or who had another cancer at the same time. Pieces of surgical tissue measuring roughly 1-2.1 cm3 were kept in RNAlater solution and held at -80 degrees C until needed.

This sequence was found in a man aged 55-75 years with non-small cell lung cancer. Sequencing used distant non-tumor lung tissue. The V and J segments used are TRBV10-3 and TRBJ1-2; a confident D gene designation cannot be given. CDR3 protein: CAISESYGYTF. The bases are TGTGCCATCAGTGAGTCTTATGGCTACACCTTC.